The TCR beta chain described here comes from a study of CD8 T cells in Susac syndrome. Study-wide results and limits: In total CD8+ repertoires, approximately 17 Susac-specific public clones were found, and in CD8+ TEMRA repertoires, about 5 were found.

The diagnostic criteria for definite or probable disease, as recently defined, were met by the patients with Susac syndrome. While CD8+ and CD4+ T cells were isolated negatively, TEMRA cells were enriched by FACS. As for this clonotype: The antigen remains undetermined.

When the RNA was reverse transcribed, random hexamers were used with an input of roughly 0.45 to 1 ug. immunoSEQ multiplex PCR amplified TCR beta CDR3 across 54 Vbeta, 13 Jbeta. TCRdb ran MiXCR on the immunoSEQ multiplex PCR reads and lists one entry per CDR3 protein. The sample shows approximately 83,000 distinct CDR3 sequences, around 94% of them seen only once. The CDR3 extends over 12 amino acids. V shed 7 bases and J shed 3 bases, with 9 bases lying between them. CDR1 and CDR2 from the germline V gene are MGHRA and YSYEKL. The specimen was CD8+ T cells from PBMCs. The source of this sequence is a human donor with Susac syndrome. This sequence joins TRBV4-1 and TRBJ1-2; perhaps TRBD1 as D (5 bases). Here the CDR3 reads CASMGEDYGYTF. The CDR3 region has the DNA TGCGCCAGCATGGGGGAGGACTATGGCTACACCTTC.